This T cell receptor beta chain was captured in a study of beta chain features in type 1 diabetes. The isolated RNA, all of it, was reverse transcribed, so expressed TCRB transcripts were what got sequenced. Sequencing of naive, central memory and regulatory T cell samples gave an average of about 3.7 million reads. Data came from immunoSEQ multiplex PCR; TCRdb stores just in-frame clones and leaves some out. The top ten hold roughly 0.11% of the sample, which has about 650,000 clones, around 12% seen once. Study-wide points: In all four CD4+ subsets, TCRB CDR3 length was significantly, moderately reduced in type 1 diabetes. Type 1 diabetes patients had fewer VDJ junction insertions and more deletions. Within the patient group, naive, central memory and Treg TCRB repertoires appeared more similar to each other than within healthy donors.

Notes on this clone: Its target is unknown.

The sample taken for sequencing was naive CD4+ T cells from blood. The sequence came from a young man with type 1 diabetes.

CDR3 amino acids: CASGGQGAYNEQFF. The CDR3, as DNA: TGTGCCAGTGGAGGACAGGGGGCATACAATGAGCAGTTCTTC. J is TRBJ2-1 and V is TRBV7-9, with TRBD1 matching over 11 bases. The V segment lost 9 bases and the J segment 4 bases; nucleotides outside the gene matches: 5. Germline V gene data show CDR1 as SEHNR and CDR2 as FQNEAQ (reference sequence). The length of the CDR3 is 14 residues.